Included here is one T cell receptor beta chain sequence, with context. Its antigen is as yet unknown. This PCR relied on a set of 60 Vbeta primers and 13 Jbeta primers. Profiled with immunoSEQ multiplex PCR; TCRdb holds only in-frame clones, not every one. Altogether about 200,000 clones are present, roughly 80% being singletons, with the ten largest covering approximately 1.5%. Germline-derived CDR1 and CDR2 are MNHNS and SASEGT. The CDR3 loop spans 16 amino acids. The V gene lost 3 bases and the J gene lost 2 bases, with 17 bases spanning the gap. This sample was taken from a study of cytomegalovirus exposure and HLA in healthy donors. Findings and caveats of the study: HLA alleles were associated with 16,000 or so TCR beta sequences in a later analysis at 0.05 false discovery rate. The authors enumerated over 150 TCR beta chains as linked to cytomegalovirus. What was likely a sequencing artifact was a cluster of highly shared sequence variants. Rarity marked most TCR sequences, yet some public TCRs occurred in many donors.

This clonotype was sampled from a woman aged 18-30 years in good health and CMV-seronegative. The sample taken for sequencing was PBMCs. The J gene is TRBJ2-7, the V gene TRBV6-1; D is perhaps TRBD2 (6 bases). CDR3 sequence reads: CASSEVLPGEAYEQYF. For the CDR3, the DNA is TGTGCCAGCAGTGAGGTACTGCCCGGGGAGGCCTACGAGCAGTACTTC.